Below are 26 T cell receptor beta chains sequenced from a single sample in a study of shared clonotypes between healthy human individuals. Sequencing was performed with immunoSEQ multiplex PCR; in TCRdb, only in-frame clones are kept and a portion is missing. This table holds about 1.5 million clones, roughly 97% found once. Sequencing used naive CD4+ T cells sorted from blood. Subset in this sample: CD45RA+ positively selected. These receptor sequences come from a man aged 25 to 45 in good health.

The chain couples TRBV27 to TRBJ1-2; the D is unclear. CDR1 is MNHEY and CDR2 is SMNVEV in the germline V gene (reference sequence). The CDR3 is made up of 14 amino acids. The V and J ends lost 2 bases and 4 bases respectively, with 11 bases between them. The CDR3 sequence is CASSLLRSGYGYTF. Written as DNA, the CDR3 is TGTGCCAGCAGTTTACTGAGATCGGGCTATGGCTACACCTTC.

This clone was seen a few times. Other DNA sequences in this specimen translate into the identical CDR3. The CDR3 DNA sequence: TGTGCCAGCAGCTTGGGACCCCAAGAGACCCAGTACTTC. This sequence encodes CASSLGPQETQYF. This sequence joins TRBV5-6 and TRBJ2-5, with no clear D. This CDR3 is 13 amino acids long. V was pared by 0 bases and J by 1 base, with 4 bases between. Germline-derived CDR1 and CDR2 are SGHDT and YYEEEE.

This clone was seen only once. The CDR3 spells CASSRAGNIQYF. The CDR3 bases are TGTGCCAGCAGCAGGGCGGGAAACATTCAGTACTTC. The chain employs TRBV6-6 and TRBJ2-4; tentatively, D is TRBD1 or TRBD2 (5 bases each). Germline CDR1 is MNHNY and CDR2 is SVGAGI (reference sequence). V was shortened by 6 bases and J by 6 bases, with 9 bases between the two germline ends. This CDR3 is built from 12 residues.

This chain links TRBV9 with TRBJ2-6; 13 nucleotides agree with TRBD2. This CDR3 contains 19 residues. CDR1 and CDR2 (germline): SGDLS, YYNGEE. After removal of 3 bases from V and 2 bases from J, the junction contained 8 bases not matched to a gene. The CDR3 coding sequence is TGTGCCAGCAGCGACGGACTAGCGGGAGAGGGAACTGGGGCCAACGTCCTGACTTTC. This encodes CASSDGLAGEGTGANVLTF.

The chain combines TRBV7-8 with TRBJ1-5, with D possibly being TRBD1 (5 bases). The CDR3 is 17 residues long. The ends were cut back, 5 bases at V and 6 bases at J, with 23 bases in the middle. CDR1 and CDR2 (germline): SGHVS, FQNEAQ. CDR3 loop: CASSTYGTAQGAQPQHF. The CDR3 bases are TGTGCCAGCAGCACATACGGGACGGCCCAAGGCGCTCAGCCCCAGCATTTT.

The rearrangement uses TRBV5-1 and TRBJ1-4; D gene ambiguous. The CDR3 runs 15 residues. CDR1 SGHRS and CDR2 YFSETQ come from the germline V gene. The ends were cut back, 3 bases at V and 4 bases at J, with 13 bases in the middle. The CDR3 is CASSSFGERNEKLFF. The DNA of the CDR3 is TGCGCCAGCAGCTCTTTTGGGGAACGTAATGAAAAACTGTTTTTT.

For this clone: Other DNA sequences from this sample encode an identical CDR3 as well. This rearrangement joins TRBV9 to TRBJ1-1; no reliable D call. Per the germline V gene, CDR1 is SGDLS and CDR2 is YYNGEE. Trimming took 0 bases from V and 0 from J, leaving 6 bases between them. This CDR3 region has 14 residues. CDR3 loop: CASSVAPLNTEAFF. Here the CDR3 DNA reads TGTGCCAGCAGCGTAGCTCCGTTGAACACTGAAGCTTTCTTT.

This chain links TRBV7-6 with TRBJ2-2; 7 bases agree with TRBD2. The CDR3 is 16 amino acids. V lost 5 bases, J lost 5 bases, and 11 bases stayed unmatched. CDR1 and CDR2 (germline): SGHVS, FNYEAQ. The CDR3 here is CASSNTLTSVTGELFF. The CDR3 region has the DNA TGTGCCAGCAGCAACACCCTCACTAGCGTAACCGGGGAGCTGTTTTTT.

This CDR3 reads CAISEWLGADSYEQYF. The CDR3 DNA follows: TGTGCCATCAGTGAGTGGTTAGGAGCGGACTCCTACGAGCAGTACTTC. This chain links TRBV10-3 with TRBJ2-7; possibly TRBD2 for D (5 bases). Trimming pared 1 base from V and 0 bases from J, leaving 13 bases between. This CDR3 contains 16 residues. The V gene's germline CDR1 is ENHRY and CDR2 SYGVKD.

This chain links TRBV7-6 with TRBJ2-7, with 9 bases aligning to TRBD1. The CDR3 consists of 15 residues. After removal of 5 bases from V and 6 bases from J, the junction contained 11 bases not matched to a gene. CDR1 and CDR2 from the germline V gene are SGHVS and FNYEAQ. The CDR3 reads CASSPRIDRGGEQYF. Here the CDR3 DNA reads TGTGCCAGCAGCCCACGAATCGACAGGGGGGGCGAGCAGTACTTC.

This chain links TRBV29-1 with TRBJ1-1, with D tentatively TRBD1 (5 bases). Germline CDR1 SQVTM, CDR2 ANQGSEA. The CDR3 totals 13 residues. With 8 bases removed from V and 6 bases from J, the gap between germline ends came to 19 bases. CDR3 protein: CSIRGGLFAEAFF. CDR3 DNA sequence: TGCAGCATCCGGGGCGGGTTGTTCGCTGAAGCTTTCTTT.

A word on this clone: Other DNA sequences from this sample encode an identical CDR3 as well. The chain uses TRBV18 and TRBJ1-5; maybe TRBD1 (5 bases). The germline gives CDR1 KGHSH, CDR2 LQKENI. V gave up 3 bases and J gave up 7 bases, with 7 bases separating them. This CDR3 spans 12 amino acids. In DNA form, the CDR3 reads TGTGCCAGCTCACCGCCAGGGCAGCCCCAGCATTTT. Residues: CASSPPGQPQHF.

The chain joins TRBV28 to TRBJ1-3; 9 bases map to TRBD1. The CDR3 covers 17 residues. The trim removed 5 bases at V and 5 bases at J, leaving 13 bases unmatched. In germline, CDR1 is MDHEN, CDR2 SYDVKM. CDR3 sequence: CASSPPYRGPARNTIYF. CDR3 DNA sequence: TGTGCCAGCAGTCCCCCCTACAGGGGGCCTGCTCGAAACACCATATATTTT.

This clone showed up just once. This sequence joins TRBV10-2 and TRBJ1-4; no clear D gene. The germline V and J ends were trimmed by 5 bases and 4 bases, with 14 bases remaining between them. CDR3 size: 15 residues. From germline, CDR1 is WSHSY and CDR2 SAAADI. The CDR3 here is CASSTSRWNNEKLFF. The DNA for the CDR3 is TGCGCCAGCAGTACGAGCCGGTGGAATAATGAAAAACTGTTTTTT.

V and J are TRBV2 and TRBJ2-2, with 7 bases identical to TRBD1. The CDR3 has 13 amino acids. Germline lookup yields CDR1 SNHLY and CDR2 FYNNEI. Losses at the gene ends were 6 bases for V and 6 bases for J; bases not matched to a gene: 4. CDR3 sequence (DNA): TGTGCCAGCAGACTGGGACAGTCCGGGGAGCTGTTTTTT. Translating it yields CASRLGQSGELFF.

The V call is TRBV5-1, the J call TRBJ2-7, with 12 bases that match TRBD2. The CDR3 extends over 17 amino acids. V was clipped by 4 bases and J by 2 bases; unmatched bases: 10. The germline V gene encodes CDR1 SGHRS and CDR2 YFSETQ. The CDR3 DNA follows: TGCGCCAGCAGCCGAGGGACTAGCGGGTCGAGGGCCTACGAGCAGTACTTC. Protein product: CASSRGTSGSRAYEQYF.

The chain joins TRBV29-1 to TRBJ2-7; D is unresolved. The germline V gene encodes CDR1 SQVTM and CDR2 ANQGSEA. The CDR3 extends over 11 amino acids. The ends were cut back, 8 bases at V and 2 bases at J, with 10 bases in the middle. CDR3 coding DNA: TGCAGCTGCGGCGGACCCTACGAGCAGTACTTC. This gives the protein CSCGGPYEQYF.

The chain links TRBV9 to TRBJ1-2, with TRBD1 identical over 7 bases. Trimming removed 3 bases from V and 6 bases from J; junction bases left unmatched: 11. CDR1 is SGDLS, CDR2 YYNGEE, per germline. The CDR3 runs 15 residues. The CDR3 region is CASSARTGKRDGYTF. The DNA of the CDR3 is TGTGCCAGCAGCGCCCGGACAGGCAAAAGAGATGGCTACACCTTC.

The chain uses TRBV18 and TRBJ2-1, with TRBD1 as a possible D gene (6 bases). V lost 6 bases, J lost 0 bases, and 12 bases lay in between. This CDR3 is 15 amino acids long. Germline loops: CDR1 KGHSH, CDR2 LQKENI. The CDR3 DNA is TGTGCCAGCTCCTTGGACAGAAGCTCCTACAATGAGCAGTTCTTC. Its protein product is CASSLDRSSYNEQFF.

The chain employs TRBV5-1 and TRBJ2-5, with a weak D call TRBD1 (5 bases). Trimming took 4 bases from V and 4 from J, leaving 14 bases between them. Per the germline V gene, CDR1 is SGHRS and CDR2 is YFSETQ. The CDR3 has 14 amino acids. The CDR3 protein is CASSMSGPPETQYF. The CDR3, as DNA: TGCGCCAGCAGCATGTCAGGGCCCCCAGAGACCCAGTACTTC.

There are a few counts of this clone. This chain connects TRBV4-1 to TRBJ2-1; D unclear. CDR3 size: 15 residues. V lost 4 bases and J lost 0, with 10 bases in between. Per the germline V gene, CDR1 is MGHRA and CDR2 is YSYEKL. CDR3 sequence: CASSPAAHSYNEQFF. The DNA for the CDR3 is TGCGCCAGCAGCCCGGCTGCGCACTCCTACAATGAGCAGTTCTTC.

The CDR3 coding sequence is TGTGCCGCCCGTGGTTATAGCAATCAGCCCCAGCATTTT. Protein: CAARGYSNQPQHF. This sequence joins TRBV28 and TRBJ1-5; D remains unclear. This CDR3 is 13 amino acids long. Germline V gives CDR1 MDHEN, CDR2 SYDVKM. Trimming took off 11 bases at V and 0 bases at J, with 11 bases between the two ends.

A single count supports this clone. CDR3 bases: TGTGCCAGCAGCTTATGGAACACTGAAGCTTTCTTT. It encodes CASSLWNTEAFF. V is TRBV7-8 and J is TRBJ1-1, with D uncertain. V lost 2 bases and J 1 base, leaving 2 bases between the germline ends. Germline CDR1 is SGHVS and CDR2 is FQNEAQ. The CDR3 totals 12 residues.

The chain is built from TRBV11-3 and TRBJ1-1, with 7 positions matching TRBD1. Germline V CDR1 and CDR2: SGHNT, YENEEA. The CDR3 extends over 16 amino acids. V lost 1 base to trimming and J lost 1 base; unmatched junction nucleotides: 6. The CDR3 DNA reads TGTGCCAGCAGCTTAGGGGGACAGCTAAAGAACACTGAAGCTTTCTTT. Its protein product is CASSLGGQLKNTEAFF.

V and J are TRBV20-1 and TRBJ2-7; D not resolved. The CDR3 spans 11 residues. The V end was cut by 5 bases, the J end by 4 bases, with 9 bases between. Germline assignment: CDR1 DFQATT and CDR2 SNEGSKA (reference sequence). The CDR3 reads CSALRTYEQYF. The DNA for the CDR3 is TGCAGTGCTCTCCGGACGTACGAGCAGTACTTC.

The CDR3 DNA is TGTGCCAGCAGGGAGGGACTTGGGAGACACAATGAGCAGTTCTTC. This encodes CASREGLGRHNEQFF. The chain employs TRBV6-1 and TRBJ2-1, with TRBD2 as a possible D gene (6 bases). The germline V gene has CDR1 MNHNS and CDR2 SASEGT. Trimming removed 6 bases from V and 5 bases from J, with 17 bases in between. This CDR3 is built from 15 residues.